These 9 T cell receptor beta chains were sequenced from one sample in a study of CD8 T cells in Susac syndrome. With random hexamers, reverse transcription was performed on about 0.5 to 1 ug of RNA. TCRdb called the immunoSEQ multiplex PCR reads again in MiXCR, with one record for every CDR3 protein. The table records under 200,000 distinct CDR3 sequences, 90% to 97% of them present only once. The sample comprised CD4+ T cells from PBMCs. These receptors all come from a human donor with Susac syndrome.

J is TRBJ2-5 and V is TRBV18; D might be TRBD2 (6 bases). The CDR3 extends over 14 amino acids. V dropped 2 bases and J dropped 9 bases, with 16 bases sitting between them. Germline V gives CDR1 KGHSH, CDR2 LQKENI. CDR3 DNA sequence: TGTGCCAGCTCACCATTGGAGGGCTCGAGGGCCCAGTACTTC. Protein product: CASSPLEGSRAQYF.

The chain links TRBV12-3 or TRBV12-4 to TRBJ2-7; possible D gene TRBD1, 7 bases. V lost 6 bases to trimming and J lost 6 bases, with 18 bases between them. This CDR3 contains 14 residues. CDR3 in DNA: TGTGCCAGCAGCCCAAGGACAGGAGGGTCCGAGCAGTACTTC. This sequence encodes CASSPRTGGSEQYF.

This CDR3 reads CATRTSGGVEQFF. As DNA, the CDR3 is TGTGCCACCCGGACTAGCGGGGGGGTTGAGCAGTTCTTC. The chain recombines TRBV6-2 or TRBV6-3 with TRBJ2-1; 15 positions match TRBD2. The CDR3 has 13 residues. Losses at the gene ends were 10 bases for V and 9 bases for J; bases not matched to a gene: 4. CDR1 is MNHEY and CDR2 is SVGEGT in the germline V gene.

The chain couples TRBV15 to TRBJ1-1, with D unclear. The V end was cut by 5 bases, the J end by 5 bases, with 21 bases between. Germline V CDR1 and CDR2: LNHNV, YYDKDF (reference sequence). The CDR3 has 16 amino acids. CDR3 in amino acids: CATSRLLSGRLTEAFF. CDR3 DNA: TGTGCCACCAGCCGTCTCCTATCGGGCCGGTTGACTGAAGCTTTCTTT. Full variable domain (rest looked up from reference TRBV15 and TRBJ1-1): DAMVIQNPRYQVTQFGKPVTLSCSQTLNHNVMYWYQQKSSQAPKLLFHYYDKDFNNEADTPDNFQSRRPNTSFCFLDIRSPGLGDTAMYLCATSRLLSGRLTEAFFGQGTRLTVV.

This chain links TRBV7-9 with TRBJ2-5; 12 bases fit TRBD2. Per germline, CDR1 SEHNR and CDR2 FQNEAQ (reference sequence). The CDR3 is 17 amino acids. The V gene end was trimmed by 5 bases and the J gene end by 5 bases; junction bases not matched to a gene: 12. The CDR3 sequence: CASSNLRLAGGPETQYF. For the CDR3, the DNA is TGTGCCAGCAGCAACCTGCGGCTAGCGGGAGGGCCGGAGACCCAGTACTTC.

The CDR3 spells CSAKPGLAVYNEQFF. DNA of the CDR3: TGCAGTGCGAAACCGGGACTAGCGGTCTACAATGAGCAGTTCTTC. This sequence joins TRBV20-1 and TRBJ2-1, with 11 bases lining up with TRBD2. Germline assignment: CDR1 DFQATT and CDR2 SNEGSKA (reference sequence). After removal of 6 bases from V and 3 bases from J, the junction contained 7 bases not matched to a gene. This CDR3 is 15 amino acids long.

This chain joins TRBV6-1 and TRBJ1-1; TRBD1 agrees at 8 bases. The germline V gene encodes CDR1 MNHNS and CDR2 SASEGT. The CDR3 length is 17 residues. Unmatched junction bases numbered 13, after V lost 7 bases and J lost 0 bases. The CDR3 region is CASIRQIRGRLNTEAFF. CDR3 nucleotide sequence: TGTGCCAGCATCCGGCAGATCAGGGGGCGTCTGAACACTGAAGCTTTCTTT.

This clonotype was seen just once. The chain recombines TRBV11-2 with TRBJ1-5; D is undetermined. Per germline, CDR1 SGHAT and CDR2 FQNNGV. V was cut by 2 bases and J by 4 bases, with 6 bases left in between. The CDR3 loop spans 13 amino acids. The CDR3 loop reads CASSLSQNQPQHF. In nucleotides, the CDR3 is TGTGCCAGCAGCTTATCCCAAAATCAGCCCCAGCATTTT.

The sample holds one count of this clonotype. The rearrangement uses TRBV29-1 and TRBJ1-4; unclear D gene. This CDR3 comprises 13 residues. Trimming took off 0 bases at V and 7 bases at J, with 9 bases between the two ends. Per the germline V gene, CDR1 is SQVTM and CDR2 is ANQGSEA. CDR3 DNA sequence: TGCAGCGTTGAAGATGTGGGCGGTGAAAAACTGTTTTTT. Protein sequence: CSVEDVGGEKLFF.